This T cell receptor beta chain is from a study of naive and memory T cell subsets. An equimolar mix of two oligonucleotides served as the beta constant-region primer for TRBC1 and TRBC2. The ligated cDNA underwent four PCR rounds using SP2 and nested alpha and beta constant-region primers. An oligonucleotide with the SP2 primer and a 12-nucleotide UMI was ligated to the cDNA 3' end. One entry per CDR3 protein results from TCRdb running MiXCR on the UMI-ligation and nested PCR reads. The sample has 95,000 to 150,000 distinct CDR3 sequences, 36% seen once. General observations from the study: Over 95% of naive TCR sequences appeared only once, unlike memory subsets.

Germline assignment: CDR1 MNHNY and CDR2 SVGAGI (reference sequence). The CDR3 has 18 residues. With 8 bases removed from V and 1 base from J, the gap between germline ends came to 25 bases. From the second PCR step, alpha and beta chains were amplified apart. Points on this clonotype: Its antigen remains unknown.

The chain combines TRBV6-6 with TRBJ2-3; possibly TRBD1 for D (6 bases). The sample was central memory CD4+ T cells from blood. The source of this sequence is a human donor in good health. The CDR3 loop reads CASLNRDTNPYGTDTQYF. The CDR3 DNA is TGTGCCAGCCTCAACCGGGACACGAACCCCTATGGCACAGATACGCAGTATTTT.